This T cell receptor beta chain was sequenced for a study of neurological immune-mediated disorders. Remarks on this clonotype: At one end the junction does not follow the germline gene, possibly because of a read error.

The CDR3 has 13 amino acids. Germline CDR1 SGHTA, CDR2 FQGNSA. The making of cDNA relied on 5'RACE with 10-nucleotide random UMIs. MiXCR was run by TCRdb on the 5' RACE reads, yielding one entry per CDR3 protein. The sample holds tens of thousands of distinct CDR3 sequences, approximately 10% seen once. J is TRBJ1-1 and V is TRBV7-2, with unresolved D. The TCR sequence derives from a man in his forties or fifties in good health. Sequencing input: PBMCs. The CDR3 spells CANSPGGNGEAFF. In DNA, the CDR3 is TGTGCCAACAGCCCCGGCGGCAACGGTGAAGCTTTCTTT.